Given below is one TCR beta chain in context. Time point described: newly diagnosed, previously untreated cHL patient sample. The length of the CDR3 is 14 residues. The V gene lost 4 bases and the J gene lost 2 bases, with 9 bases spanning the gap. Germline CDR1 is WSHSY and CDR2 is SAAADI. The data belong to a study of PD-1 blockade in classical Hodgkin lymphoma. Repertoires were generated with immunoSEQ multiplex PCR, while TCRdb's copy carries only in-frame clones and drops some. The table lists 15,000 or so clones, roughly 86% of them singletons. The chain recombines TRBV10-2 with TRBJ2-1, with a tentative D call TRBD1 (6 bases). Sequencing was done on a sample of peripheral blood mononuclear cells (PBMCs). This sequence originates from a human donor with classical Hodgkin lymphoma. CDR3 DNA sequence: TGCGCCAGCAGTGGGACAGCAACCTACAATGAGCAGTTCTTC. This gives the protein CASSGTATYNEQFF.